The 13 T cell receptor beta chains reported below all come from one sample, sequenced in a study of cytotoxic CD8 clonotypes in ibrutinib-treated CLL. Profiled with immunoSEQ multiplex PCR; TCRdb holds only in-frame clones, not every one. Of fewer than 200,000 clones in the sample, under 90% are singletons; the top ten hold around 4.5%. Sequencing was performed on PBMCs, taken after 24 months of ibrutinib treatment. The receptors originated from a human donor with chronic lymphocytic leukemia.

The chain has TRBV7-9 and TRBJ2-1, with TRBD1 identical over 9 bases. Germline-derived CDR1 and CDR2 are SEHNR and FQNEAQ (reference sequence). The V and J ends lost 4 bases and 5 bases, in that order; junction bases with no gene match: 3. CDR3 length: 14 residues. CDR3 DNA: TGTGCCAGCAGCTCACAGGGGGCAAACAATGAGCAGTTCTTC. Protein: CASSSQGANNEQFF.

The chain couples TRBV6-1 to TRBJ1-5; unclear D gene. Trimming took 3 bases from V and 4 from J, leaving 13 bases between them. The length of the CDR3 is 15 residues. The V gene's germline CDR1 is MNHNS and CDR2 SASEGT. The CDR3 nucleotides are TGTGCCAGCAGTGATAGGCCAGCCAGGAATCAGCCCCAGCATTTT. Translated, it gives CASSDRPARNQPQHF.

This clone came up once. The J gene is TRBJ1-3, the V gene TRBV2; no clear D. Trimming took off 8 bases at V and 0 bases at J, with 5 bases between the two ends. The CDR3 loop spans 12 amino acids. Germline CDR1 is SNHLY and CDR2 is FYNNEI. CDR3 protein: CASRISGNTIYF. CDR3 nucleotides: TGTGCCAGCCGGATCTCTGGAAACACCATATATTTT.

This clone was counted between two and nine times. V and J are TRBV5-1 and TRBJ1-2, with D possibly being TRBD1 (5 bases). The ends were cut back, 3 bases at V and 4 bases at J, with 16 bases in the middle. This CDR3 comprises 15 residues. The germline V gene encodes CDR1 SGHRS and CDR2 YFSETQ. CDR3 amino acids: CASSYQGDYGYGYTF. CDR3 in DNA: TGCGCCAGCAGCTACCAAGGGGATTACGGCTATGGCTACACCTTC.

This clone was counted only a few times. The gene calls are TRBV4-2 and TRBJ1-1; 9 bases are shared with TRBD1. Germline loops: CDR1 LGHNA, CDR2 YNFKEQ. V lost 3 bases and J lost 0; bases outside the gene matches: 5. The CDR3 has 16 amino acids. The CDR3 region has the DNA TGTGCCAGCAGCCAGCCGGGACAGGGTGTGAACACTGAAGCTTTCTTT. Its protein product is CASSQPGQGVNTEAFF.

V and J are TRBV7-3 and TRBJ1-2; D uncertain. The CDR3 covers 14 residues. Germline V CDR1 and CDR2: SGHTA, FQGTGA. Trimming pared 3 bases from V and 0 bases from J, leaving 8 bases between. CDR3 loop: CASSLSGTNYGYTF. CDR3 DNA: TGTGCCAGCAGCTTGTCGGGAACTAACTATGGCTACACCTTC.

V usage is TRBV2 and J usage is TRBJ2-7; a weak D match, TRBD1 (5 bases). V was trimmed by 8 bases and J by 5 bases, leaving 13 bases between them. The CDR3 totals 12 residues. From germline, CDR1 is SNHLY and CDR2 FYNNEI. CDR3 coding DNA: TGTGCCAGCCTCTTGCAGGGCAACGAGCAGTACTTC. Translated, it gives CASLLQGNEQYF. Full variable domain (outside the CDR3, taken from reference TRBV2 and TRBJ2-7): EPEVTQTPSHQVTQMGQEVILRCVPISNHLYFYWYRQILGQKVEFLVSFYNNEISEKSEIFDDQFSVERPDGSNFTLKIRSTKLEDSAMYFCASLLQGNEQYFGPGTRLTVT.

The V gene is TRBV19, the J gene TRBJ2-1, with D perhaps TRBD1 (8 bases). This CDR3 comprises 15 residues. CDR1 LNHDA and CDR2 SQIVND come from the germline V gene (reference sequence). V was cut by 6 bases and J by 4 bases, with 16 bases left in between. The CDR3 protein is CASSQQGGNYNEQFF. The CDR3 coding sequence is TGTGCCAGTAGCCAACAGGGGGGGAATTACAATGAGCAGTTCTTC.

The chain combines TRBV30 with TRBJ2-1; no firm D call. This CDR3 comprises 11 residues. Germline V gene sequence: CDR1 GTSNPN, CDR2 SVGIG (reference sequence). V was pared by 1 base and J by 9 bases, with 7 bases between. CDR3 sequence reads: CAWSGMGEQFF. CDR3 nucleotides: TGTGCCTGGAGTGGGATGGGTGAGCAGTTCTTC.

The rearrangement joins TRBV7-2 to TRBJ2-2; TRBD1 matches 8 bases. Germline trimming cut 5 bases from V and 4 bases from J; bases unmatched to any gene: 15. Germline V gene data show CDR1 as SGHTA and CDR2 as FQGNSA. The CDR3 length is 18 residues. The CDR3 loop reads CASSNSPVGTGVTGELFF. For the CDR3, the DNA is TGTGCCAGCAGCAACTCCCCCGTGGGGACAGGAGTCACCGGGGAGCTGTTTTTT.

The J gene is TRBJ2-1, the V gene TRBV2, with D possibly matching TRBD2 (5 bases). Germline V gene data show CDR1 as SNHLY and CDR2 as FYNNEI. V was shortened by 2 bases and J by 7 bases, with 12 bases between the two germline ends. The CDR3 extends over 14 amino acids. In DNA form, the CDR3 reads TGTGCCAGCAGTGAACTAGCTTCCCATAATGAGCAGTTCTTC. Amino acids: CASSELASHNEQFF.

The V and J genes are TRBV29-1 and TRBJ2-2; 11 bases are a match to TRBD2. This CDR3 has 15 residues. The V and J ends lost 6 bases and 7 bases, in that order; junction bases with no gene match: 10. Germline values: CDR1 SQVTM, CDR2 ANQGSEA. CDR3 DNA sequence: TGCAGCGTCGGCAGACTAGCGGGATTCGGCGGGGAGCTGTTTTTT. Its protein product is CSVGRLAGFGGELFF.

The rearrangement uses TRBV30 and TRBJ1-2; 8 bases line up with TRBD1. V dropped 5 bases and J dropped 7; count of bases not matched to a gene: 9. From germline, CDR1 is GTSNPN and CDR2 SVGIG (reference sequence). CDR3 length: 13 amino acids. The CDR3 DNA reads TGTGCCTGGGGGGCAGGGGGCAAGGGTGGCTACACCTTC. It specifies CAWGAGGKGGYTF.